The rows below give T cell receptor beta chains drawn from one sample of a study of blood T cell repertoires in COVID-19. Libraries were prepared by immunoSEQ multiplex PCR; TCRdb keeps only in-frame clonotypes and omits some of them. Of 70,000 to 95,000 clones in the sample, about nine tenths were seen once. Sequenced input: peripheral blood. All receptors come from a woman in her forties or fifties in a cohort sampled during active COVID-19. Each CDR3 is given with its conserved first and last residue. D genes are given only for firm matches. Expanded clones get a size class; other rows say once, few or many, or leave the size out.

size: once
V: TRBV16
D: NA
J: TRBJ2-7
DNA: TGTGCCAGCAGCCAGGGGCTAGCGACGAATGAGCAGTACTTC
CDR3: CASSQGLATNEQYF

size: once
V: TRBV20-1
D: TRBD2
J: TRBJ2-1
DNA: TGCAGTGCTAGTCGGGCTAGCGGAACCTCCTACAATGAGCAGTTCTTC
CDR3: CSASRASGTSYNEQFF

size: once
V: TRBV18
D: TRBD1
J: TRBJ2-2
DNA: TGTGCCAGCTCACCACCAGGGACAGGGGGCAGCGTCGGGGAGCTGTTTTTT
CDR3: CASSPPGTGGSVGELFF

size: medium-sized
V: TRBV7-6
D: TRBD2
J: TRBJ2-1
DNA: TGTGCCAGCAGCTTAGCGCTAGCGGAGCCACAGTTCTTC
CDR3: CASSLALAEPQFF

size: NA
V: TRBV5-1
D: TRBD2
J: TRBJ2-3
DNA: TGCGCCAGCAGCTTGCGATCTAGCGGGGGGGGCACAGATACGCAGTATTTT
CDR3: CASSLRSSGGGTDTQYF

size: once
V: TRBV11-3
D: NA
J: TRBJ2-7
DNA: TGTGCCAGCAGCTTAGACTCCCCCGGCGAGCAGTACTTC
CDR3: CASSLDSPGEQYF

size: NA
V: TRBV18
D: NA
J: TRBJ2-3
DNA: TGTGCCAGCTCCCTTCGGCTAGCTGTAGATACGCAGTATTTT
CDR3: CASSLRLAVDTQYF

size: NA
V: TRBV6-2/TRBV6-3
D: TRBD1
J: TRBJ1-5
DNA: TGTGCCAGCAGCTCAGACAGGGAACGGGTGCCCCAGCATTTT
CDR3: CASSSDRERVPQHF

size: NA
V: TRBV28
D: TRBD2
J: TRBJ2-6
DNA: TGTGCCAGCAGTTTAAGTTTGGGGCTAGCGGGCTCTGGGGCCAACGTCCTGACTTTC
CDR3: CASSLSLGLAGSGANVLTF

size: NA
V: TRBV12-5
D: NA
J: TRBJ2-7
DNA: TGTGCTAGTGGGACCGGGAGCTACTACGAGCAGTACTTC
CDR3: CASGTGSYYEQYF

size: few
V: TRBV5-1
D: NA
J: TRBJ2-7
DNA: TGCGCCAGCAGCTTGAACAGGGATTCCTACGAGCAGTACTTC
CDR3: CASSLNRDSYEQYF

size: NA
V: TRBV28
D: TRBD1
J: TRBJ1-4
DNA: TGTGCCACCAGGGACAGTATAAATGAAAAACTGTTTTTT
CDR3: CATRDSINEKLFF

size: once
V: TRBV6-5
D: NA
J: TRBJ2-2
DNA: TGTGCCAGCTCCGACAGGTTCGGTATTTCCGGGGAGCTGTTTTTT
CDR3: CASSDRFGISGELFF

size: NA
V: TRBV4-1
D: NA
J: TRBJ1-4
DNA: TGCGCCAGCAGCCAAGATCTAAGGACTCCCACCCTGTTTTTT
CDR3: CASSQDLRTPTLFF